The TCR beta chain under discussion was sequenced for a study of blood T cell repertoires in COVID-19. About the study: From the United States, Italy and Spain came samples of acute and convalescent COVID-19. PBMCs, B-cell-depleted T cells, or T cells provided the cDNA or gDNA that made up the material.

About this clone itself: This specimen includes other DNA sequences encoding the same CDR3.

The CDR3 runs to 15 residues. The ends lost 4 bases at V and 2 bases at J; junction bases unmatched: 4. The germline V gene has CDR1 SGHRS and CDR2 YFSETQ. Per the authors' pipeline: Scientists estimated how many nucleated cells there were by amplifying reference gene primers. Profiled with immunoSEQ multiplex PCR; TCRdb holds only in-frame clones, not every one. V and J calls and clone size are those listed in that table; D and trimming were worked out from the DNA. The sample yields under 250,000 clones, around 80% seen once. This clonotype was sampled from a woman aged 70 to 79 with acute or convalescent COVID-19. The sample was peripheral blood. The rearrangement uses TRBV5-1 and TRBJ2-5, with 11 nucleotides matching TRBD2. CDR3 nucleotide sequence: TGCGCCAGCAGCCTGCTAGCGGGGGGTCAAGAGACCCAGTACTTC. Translated: CASSLLAGGQETQYF.